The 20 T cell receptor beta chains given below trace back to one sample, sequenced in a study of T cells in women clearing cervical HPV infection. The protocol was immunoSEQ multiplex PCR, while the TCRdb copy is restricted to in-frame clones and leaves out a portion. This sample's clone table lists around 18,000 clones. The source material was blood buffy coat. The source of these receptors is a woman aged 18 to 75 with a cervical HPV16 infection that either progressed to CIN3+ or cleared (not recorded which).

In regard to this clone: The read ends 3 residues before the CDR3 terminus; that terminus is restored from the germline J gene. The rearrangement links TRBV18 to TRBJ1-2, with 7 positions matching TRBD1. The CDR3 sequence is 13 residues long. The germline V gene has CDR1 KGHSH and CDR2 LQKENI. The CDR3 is CASSRQGGEGYTF. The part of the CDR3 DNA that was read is TGTGCCAGCTCACGACAGGGAGGTGAAGGC.

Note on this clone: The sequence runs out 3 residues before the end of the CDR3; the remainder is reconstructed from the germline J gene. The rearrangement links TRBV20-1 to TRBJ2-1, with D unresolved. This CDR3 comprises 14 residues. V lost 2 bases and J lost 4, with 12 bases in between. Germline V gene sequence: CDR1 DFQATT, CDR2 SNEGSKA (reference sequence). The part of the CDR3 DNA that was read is TGCAGTGCTAGATCCAGCGCCCCGTACAATGAG. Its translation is CSARSSAPYNE. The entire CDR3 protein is CSARSSAPYNEQFF.

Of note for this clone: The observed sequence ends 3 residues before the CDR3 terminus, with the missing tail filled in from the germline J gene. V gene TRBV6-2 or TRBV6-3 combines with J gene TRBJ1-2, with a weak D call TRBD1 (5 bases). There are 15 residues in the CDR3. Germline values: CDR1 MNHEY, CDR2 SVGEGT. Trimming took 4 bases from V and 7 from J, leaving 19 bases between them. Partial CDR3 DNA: TGTGCCAGCAGTTTATCAGGGCCCTCGGTCGGTGGC. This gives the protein CASSLSGPSVGG. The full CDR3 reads CASSLSGPSVGGYTF.

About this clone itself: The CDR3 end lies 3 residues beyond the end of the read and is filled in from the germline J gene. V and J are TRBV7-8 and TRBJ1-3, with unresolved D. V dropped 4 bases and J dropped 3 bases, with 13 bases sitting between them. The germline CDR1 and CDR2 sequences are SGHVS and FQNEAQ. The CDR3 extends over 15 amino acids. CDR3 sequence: CASSSRSGFGNTIYF. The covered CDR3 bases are TGTGCCAGCAGCTCCCGTAGCGGGTTTGGAAACACC.

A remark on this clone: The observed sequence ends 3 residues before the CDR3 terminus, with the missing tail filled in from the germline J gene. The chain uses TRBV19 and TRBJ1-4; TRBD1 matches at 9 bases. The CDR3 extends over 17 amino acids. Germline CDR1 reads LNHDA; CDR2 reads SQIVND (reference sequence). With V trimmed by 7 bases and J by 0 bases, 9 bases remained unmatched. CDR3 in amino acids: CASTRQGDPTTNEKLFF. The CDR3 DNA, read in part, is TGTGCCAGTACTCGACAGGGGGACCCTACAACTAATGAAAAA.

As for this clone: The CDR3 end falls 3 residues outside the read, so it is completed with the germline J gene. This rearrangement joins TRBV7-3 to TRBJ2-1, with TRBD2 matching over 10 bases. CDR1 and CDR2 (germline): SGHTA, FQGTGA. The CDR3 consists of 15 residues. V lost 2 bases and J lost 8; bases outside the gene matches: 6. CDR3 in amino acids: CASSLLAGGSDEQFF. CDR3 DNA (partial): TGTGCCAGCAGCTTATTAGCGGGAGGCTCGGATGAG.

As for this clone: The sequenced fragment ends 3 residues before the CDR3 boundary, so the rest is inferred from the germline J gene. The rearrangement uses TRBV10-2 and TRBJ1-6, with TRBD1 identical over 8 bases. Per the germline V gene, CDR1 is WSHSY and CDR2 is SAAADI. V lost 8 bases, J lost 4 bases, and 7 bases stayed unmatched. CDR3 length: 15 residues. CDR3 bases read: TGCGCCAGCTTAGGACAGGGCCTTTATAATTCACCC. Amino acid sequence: CASLGQGLYNSP. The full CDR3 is CASLGQGLYNSPLHF.

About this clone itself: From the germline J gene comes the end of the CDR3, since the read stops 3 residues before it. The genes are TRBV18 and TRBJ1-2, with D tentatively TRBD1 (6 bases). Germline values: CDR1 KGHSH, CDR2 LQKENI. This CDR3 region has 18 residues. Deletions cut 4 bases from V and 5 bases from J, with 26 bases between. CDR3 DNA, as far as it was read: TGTGCCAGCTCACTAACGACAGGCACAGGGTCCCTTCGATATGGC. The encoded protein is CASSLTTGTGSLRYG. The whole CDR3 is CASSLTTGTGSLRYGYTF.

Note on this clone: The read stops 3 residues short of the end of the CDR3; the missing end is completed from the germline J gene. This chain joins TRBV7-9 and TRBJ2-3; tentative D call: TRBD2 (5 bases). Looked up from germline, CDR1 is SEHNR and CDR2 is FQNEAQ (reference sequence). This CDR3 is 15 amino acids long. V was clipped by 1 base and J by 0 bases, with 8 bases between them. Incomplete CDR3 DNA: TGTGCCAGCAGCTTAGAAGCGGTTAGCACAGATACG. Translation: CASSLEAVSTDT. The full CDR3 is CASSLEAVSTDTQYF.

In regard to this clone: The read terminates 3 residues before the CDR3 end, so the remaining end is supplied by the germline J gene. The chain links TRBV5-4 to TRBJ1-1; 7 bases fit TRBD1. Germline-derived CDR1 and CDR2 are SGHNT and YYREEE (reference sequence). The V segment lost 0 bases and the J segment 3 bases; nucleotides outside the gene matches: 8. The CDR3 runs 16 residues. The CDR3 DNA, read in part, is TGTGCCAGCAGCTTGGGGACAACAGGGGTGTACACTGAA. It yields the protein CASSLGTTGVYTE. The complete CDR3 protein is CASSLGTTGVYTEAFF.

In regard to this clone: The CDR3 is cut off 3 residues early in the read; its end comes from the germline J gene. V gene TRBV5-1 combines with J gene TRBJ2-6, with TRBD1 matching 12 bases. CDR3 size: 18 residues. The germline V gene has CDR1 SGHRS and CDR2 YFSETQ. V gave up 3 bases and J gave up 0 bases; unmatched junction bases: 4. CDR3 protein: CASSSGQGAPSGANVLTF. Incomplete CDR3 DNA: TGCGCCAGCAGCTCGGGACAGGGGGCACCCTCTGGGGCCAACGTC.

CDR3 protein: CSAREDSTPNSGANVLTF. Incomplete CDR3 DNA: TGCAGTGCTAGGGAGGACAGCACCCCTAACTCCGGGGCCAACGTC. The rearrangement links TRBV20-1 to TRBJ2-6; a weak D match, TRBD1 (6 bases). The read halts 3 residues ahead of the CDR3 end, with the missing end drawn from the germline J gene. Germline CDR1 reads DFQATT; CDR2 reads SNEGSKA (reference sequence). CDR3 length equals 18 residues. V dropped 3 bases and J dropped 4 bases, with 22 bases sitting between them.

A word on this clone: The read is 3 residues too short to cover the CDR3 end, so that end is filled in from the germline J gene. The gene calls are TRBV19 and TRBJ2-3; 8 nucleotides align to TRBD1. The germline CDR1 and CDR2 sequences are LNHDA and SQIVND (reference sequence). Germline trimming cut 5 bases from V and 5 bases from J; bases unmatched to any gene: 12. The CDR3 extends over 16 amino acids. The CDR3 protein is CASSGPGQDGVDTQYF. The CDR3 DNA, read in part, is TGTGCCAGTAGTGGACCGGGACAGGATGGGGTAGATACG. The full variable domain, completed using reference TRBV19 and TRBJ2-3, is DGGITQSPKYLFRKEGQNVTLSCEQNLNHDAMYWYRQDPGQGLRLIYYSQIVNDFQKGDIAEGYSVSREKKESFPLTVTSAQKNPTAFYLCASSGPGQDGVDTQYFGPGTRLTVL.

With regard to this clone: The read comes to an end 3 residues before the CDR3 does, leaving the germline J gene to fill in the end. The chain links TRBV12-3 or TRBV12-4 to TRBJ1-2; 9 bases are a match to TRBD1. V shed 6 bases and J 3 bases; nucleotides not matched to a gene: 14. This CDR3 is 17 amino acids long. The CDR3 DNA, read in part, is TGTGCCAGCAGCAATACCGGGACAGGGACCGGCCACTATGGC. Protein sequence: CASSNTGTGTGHYG. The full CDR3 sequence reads CASSNTGTGTGHYGYTF.

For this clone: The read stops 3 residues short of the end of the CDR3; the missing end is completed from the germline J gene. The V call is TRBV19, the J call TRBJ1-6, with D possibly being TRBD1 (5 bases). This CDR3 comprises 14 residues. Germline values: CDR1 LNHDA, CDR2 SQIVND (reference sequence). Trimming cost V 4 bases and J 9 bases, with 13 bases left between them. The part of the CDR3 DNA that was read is TGTGCCAGTAGTACGGACATCGGCGGTTCACCC. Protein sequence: CASSTDIGGSP. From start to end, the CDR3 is CASSTDIGGSPLHF.

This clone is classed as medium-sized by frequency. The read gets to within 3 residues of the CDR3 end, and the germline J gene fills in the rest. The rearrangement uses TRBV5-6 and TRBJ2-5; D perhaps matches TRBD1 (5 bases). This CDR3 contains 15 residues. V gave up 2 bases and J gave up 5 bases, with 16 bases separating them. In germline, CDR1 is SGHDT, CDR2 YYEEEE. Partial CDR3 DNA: TGTGCCAGCAGCTTCAACCCAGGGTCCGGGGAGACC. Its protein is CASSFNPGSGET. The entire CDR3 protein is CASSFNPGSGETQYF.

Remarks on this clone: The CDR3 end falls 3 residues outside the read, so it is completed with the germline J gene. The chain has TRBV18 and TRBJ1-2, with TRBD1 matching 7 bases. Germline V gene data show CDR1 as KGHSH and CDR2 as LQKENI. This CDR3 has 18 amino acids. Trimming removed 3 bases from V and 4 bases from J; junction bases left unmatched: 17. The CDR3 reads CASSPQMNNRGIIYGYTF. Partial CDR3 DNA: TGTGCCAGCTCACCGCAAATGAATAACAGGGGAATAATCTATGGC.

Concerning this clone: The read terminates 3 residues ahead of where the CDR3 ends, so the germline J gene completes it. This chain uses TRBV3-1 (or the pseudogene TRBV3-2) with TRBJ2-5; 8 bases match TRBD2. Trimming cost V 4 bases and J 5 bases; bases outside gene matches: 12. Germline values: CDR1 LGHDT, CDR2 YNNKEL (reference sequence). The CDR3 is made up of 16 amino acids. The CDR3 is CASSLSGGSLGETQYF. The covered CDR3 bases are TGTGCCAGCAGCCTCTCGGGGGGGTCTTTGGGGGAGACC.

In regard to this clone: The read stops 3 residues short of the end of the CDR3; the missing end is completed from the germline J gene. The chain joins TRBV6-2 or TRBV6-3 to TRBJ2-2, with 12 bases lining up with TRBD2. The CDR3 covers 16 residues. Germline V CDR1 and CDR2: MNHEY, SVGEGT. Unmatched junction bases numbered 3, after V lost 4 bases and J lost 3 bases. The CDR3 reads CASSSRLAGDTGELFF. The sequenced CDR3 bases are TGTGCCAGCAGTTCCCGACTAGCGGGGGACACCGGGGAG.

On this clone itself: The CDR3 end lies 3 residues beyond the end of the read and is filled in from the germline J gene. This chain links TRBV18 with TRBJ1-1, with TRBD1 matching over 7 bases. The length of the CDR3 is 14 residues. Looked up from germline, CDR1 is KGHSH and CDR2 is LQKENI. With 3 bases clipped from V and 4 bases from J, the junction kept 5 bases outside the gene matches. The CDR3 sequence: CASSPVAGGTEAFF. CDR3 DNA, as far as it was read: TGTGCCAGCTCACCTGTGGCAGGGGGCACTGAA.